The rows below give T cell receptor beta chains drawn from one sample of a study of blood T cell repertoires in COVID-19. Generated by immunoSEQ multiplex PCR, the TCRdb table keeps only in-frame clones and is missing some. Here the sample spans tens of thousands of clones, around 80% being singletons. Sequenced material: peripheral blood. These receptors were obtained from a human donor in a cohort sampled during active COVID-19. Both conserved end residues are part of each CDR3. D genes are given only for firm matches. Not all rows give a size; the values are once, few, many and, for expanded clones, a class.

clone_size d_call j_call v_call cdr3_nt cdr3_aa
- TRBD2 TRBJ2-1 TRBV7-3 TGTGCCAGCAGCCCCGGACCACGAACGGGACTAGCGGGCAATGAGCAGTTCTTC CASSPGPRTGLAGNEQFF
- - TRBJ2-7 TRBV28 TGTGCCAGCAGTTACTACTACGAGCAGTACTTC CASSYYYEQYF
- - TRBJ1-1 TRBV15 TGTGCCACCAGCAGAGACACTCGGGGAGGAGAAGCTTTCTTT CATSRDTRGGEAFF
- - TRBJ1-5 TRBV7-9 TGTGCCAGCAGCTTATGGGCGCAGCCCCAGCATTTT CASSLWAQPQHF
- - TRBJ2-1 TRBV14 TGTGCCAGCAGCCCAGGGGGCGGGGGCCTTTACAATGAGCAGTTCTTC CASSPGGGGLYNEQFF
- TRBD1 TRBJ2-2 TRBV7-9 TGTGCCAGCAGCTTTTCCAGGGGACAGGGGGCAGTGAACACCGGGGAGCTGTTTTTT CASSFSRGQGAVNTGELFF
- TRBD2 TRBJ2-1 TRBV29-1 TGCAGCGTCCTTAAGGGGACTAGCTCCTACAATGAGCAGTTCTTC CSVLKGTSSYNEQFF
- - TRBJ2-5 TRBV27 TGTGCCAGCAGTCCGAGGACACCTCAAGAGACCCAGTACTTC CASSPRTPQETQYF
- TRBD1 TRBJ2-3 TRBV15 TGTGCCACCAGCAGAGATGCGGACAGGGGCGATACGCAGTATTTT CATSRDADRGDTQYF
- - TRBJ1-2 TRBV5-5 TGTGCCAGCAGCCCCGGACAGATTAACTATGGCTACACCTTC CASSPGQINYGYTF
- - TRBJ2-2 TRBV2 TGTGCCAGCAGTGGCCCGGGGGGCGGGAGTGGCCCCGGGGAGCTGTTTTTT CASSGPGGGSGPGELFF
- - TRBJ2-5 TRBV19 TGTGCCAGTAGTATAACCGGGGTCCCCGAGACCCAGTACTTC CASSITGVPETQYF
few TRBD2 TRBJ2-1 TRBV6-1 TGTGCCAGCAGTGACACTAGCGGGTCGACTAAGCAGTTCTTC CASSDTSGSTKQFF
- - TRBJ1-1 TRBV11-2 TGTGCCAGCAGCTTAAATTCAGGGAACACTGAAGCTTTCTTT CASSLNSGNTEAFF
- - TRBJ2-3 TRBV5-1 TGCGCCAGTCAACTAGGGGATACGCAGTATTTT CASQLGDTQYF
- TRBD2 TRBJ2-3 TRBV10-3 TGTGCCATGGGAAGCGGGAGGGCCACAGATACGCAGTATTTT CAMGSGRATDTQYF
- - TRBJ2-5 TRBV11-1 TGTGCCAGCAGCCGTAGGACAGACCAAGAGACCCAGTACTTC CASSRRTDQETQYF
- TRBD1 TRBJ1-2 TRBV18 TGTGCCAGCTCACCACTCAGAGAGGGGGCGCATAACTACACCTTC CASSPLREGAHNYTF
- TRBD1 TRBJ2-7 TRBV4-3 TGCGCCAGCAGCGAAGGGACAGGGAGTAGGAACGAGCAGTACTTC CASSEGTGSRNEQYF
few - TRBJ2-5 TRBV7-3 TGTGCCAGCAGCCTAGTAGGCAGCCACCAAGAGACCCAGTACTTC CASSLVGSHQETQYF
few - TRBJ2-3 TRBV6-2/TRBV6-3 TGTGCCAGCAGCCTCCGTTATAGCGGTAGCACAGATACGCAGTATTTT CASSLRYSGSTDTQYF
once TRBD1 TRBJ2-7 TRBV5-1 TGCGCCAGCCGCTCGGGACAGGGGTTCAACGAGCAGTACTTC CASRSGQGFNEQYF
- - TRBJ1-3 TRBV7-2 TGTGCCAGCAGCTTATCCTACTCTGGAAACACCATATATTTT CASSLSYSGNTIYF
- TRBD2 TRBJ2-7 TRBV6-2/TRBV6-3 TGTGCCAGCAGTTACTCGACTAGCGTCCACGAGCAGTACTTC CASSYSTSVHEQYF
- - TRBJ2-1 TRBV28 TGTGCCAGCAGTGTCAGAGTTAGCACTAGCCGGAATGAGCAGTTCTTC CASSVRVSTSRNEQFF
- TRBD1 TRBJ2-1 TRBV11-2 TGTGCCAGCAGCCCACAGGGGCTAAGCTACAATGAGCAGTTCTTC CASSPQGLSYNEQFF
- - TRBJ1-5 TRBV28 TGTGCCAGCAGTTTCCTATTCAATCAGCCCCAGCATTTT CASSFLFNQPQHF
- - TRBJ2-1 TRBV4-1 TGCGCCAGCAGCCCCGTTGGGGAGCGGTACAATGAGCAGTTCTTC CASSPVGERYNEQFF
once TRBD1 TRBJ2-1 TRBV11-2 TGTGCCAGCAGCTTCGACAGGGGGTCCTACAATGAGCAGTTCTTC CASSFDRGSYNEQFF
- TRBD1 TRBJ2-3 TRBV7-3 TGTGCCAGCAGCTACGACAGGGCCACAGATACGCAGTATTTT CASSYDRATDTQYF
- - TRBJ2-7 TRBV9 TGTGCCAGCAGCCCCGGACACGGCTACGAGCAGTACTTC CASSPGHGYEQYF
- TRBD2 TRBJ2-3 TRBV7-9 TGTGCCAGCAGCTCCAACCGGGAGGGCCTCGGCACAGATACGCAGTATTTT CASSSNREGLGTDTQYF
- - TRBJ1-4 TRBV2 TGTGCCAGCAGGAGCCTCGAGGACAATAGAGCAACTAATGAAAAACTGTTTTTT CASRSLEDNRATNEKLFF
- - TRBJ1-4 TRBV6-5 TGTGCCAGCAGTTACAGTATCGGGACTACCCGTGAAAAACTGTTTTTT CASSYSIGTTREKLFF
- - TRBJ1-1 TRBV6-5 TGTGCCAGCAGTTACAGCTTTGGCGGTGAAGCTTTCTTT CASSYSFGGEAFF
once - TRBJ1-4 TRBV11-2 TGTGCCAGCCGGGAGGGGGGCGCTCGCCTAAAAAAACTGTTTTTT CASREGGARLKKLFF
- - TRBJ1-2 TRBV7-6 TGTGCCAGCAGCTTAGACAGGGTGCAAGGCTACACCTTC CASSLDRVQGYTF
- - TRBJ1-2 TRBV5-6 TGTGCCAGCAGCTTGGACATATCCATTAACTATGGCTACACCTTC CASSLDISINYGYTF
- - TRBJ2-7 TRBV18 TGTGCCAGCTCACCCAATGGCGGGGCGGCCCTGAGCGAGCAGTACTTC CASSPNGGAALSEQYF
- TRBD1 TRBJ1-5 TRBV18 TGTGCCAGCTCAGCGGACAGGAGCTATCAGCCCCAGCATTTT CASSADRSYQPQHF
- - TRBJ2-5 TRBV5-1 TGCGCCAGCAGCCCTCCGATCGGGTCGGCCCAAGAGACCCAGTACTTC CASSPPIGSAQETQYF
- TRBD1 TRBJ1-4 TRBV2 TGTGCCAGCACAGGGGGCGCAGGAAAACTGTTTTTT CASTGGAGKLFF
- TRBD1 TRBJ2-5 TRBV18 TGTGCCAGCTCACAAGCGACAGGGGGAGAGACCCAGTACTTC CASSQATGGETQYF
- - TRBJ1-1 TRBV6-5 TGTGCCAGCAGTTATGGGAGGTCCCACATGAACACTGAAGCTTTCTTT CASSYGRSHMNTEAFF
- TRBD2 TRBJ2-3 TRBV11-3 TGTGCCAGCAGCTTGCAAGCGGGAGAACCAGATACGCAGTATTTT CASSLQAGEPDTQYF
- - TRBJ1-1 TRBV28 TGTGCCAGCAGTAGGGTGGCGGGGGGTAGAGCTTTCTTT CASSRVAGGRAFF